One T cell receptor (beta chain) is described in this entry. The treatment denotes: around 19 received Ad26.COV2.S at low or high dose, single or two shots; 5 received placebo; per-sample allocation not given. Sampling happened 63 days after the first vaccine or placebo injection. V was trimmed by 2 bases and J by 1 base, leaving 13 bases between them. The CDR3 consists of 16 residues. Germline V CDR1 and CDR2: SGHNT, YYREEE (reference sequence). The sample originates from a study of Ad26.COV2.S vaccination and SARS-CoV-2 variants. Clones were read by immunoSEQ multiplex PCR, and TCRdb kept only the in-frame ones, dropping some. The table has some 370,000 clones, roughly four fifths seen once.

This chain uses TRBV5-4 with TRBJ2-1; D may match TRBD1 or TRBD2 (5 bases each). This receptor was taken from a person between 18 and 65 years old who received the Ad26.COV2.S COVID-19 vaccine or a placebo. The sequences come from peripheral blood, collected in a trial of Ad26.COV2.S vaccine versus placebo. This chain's CDR3 is CASSFGTLRSYNEQFF. CDR3 nucleotides: TGTGCCAGCAGCTTCGGGACGCTGCGATCCTACAATGAGCAGTTCTTC.